This TCR beta chain is drawn from a study of blood T cell repertoires in COVID-19. Study details: T cells, B-cell-depleted T cells, or PBMCs provided the cDNA or gDNA that served as material.

Clones were read by immunoSEQ multiplex PCR, and TCRdb kept only the in-frame ones, dropping some. Seen here are roughly 250,000 clones, approximately 86% observed once, and the top ten hold over 7.5%. The origin of this receptor is a man aged 40-49 years who had recovered from COVID-19. Sequencing was performed on peripheral blood.

CDR3 bases: TGTGCCAGCAGCTTAGGGCTAGCGATCGGTGGTGAGCAGTTCTTC. It translates to CASSLGLAIGGEQFF. The chain uses TRBV7-2 and TRBJ2-1; a possible D gene is TRBD2 (6 bases). The ends were cut back, 1 base at V and 9 bases at J, with 16 bases in the middle. CDR1 SGHTA and CDR2 FQGNSA come from the germline V gene. This CDR3 contains 15 residues.